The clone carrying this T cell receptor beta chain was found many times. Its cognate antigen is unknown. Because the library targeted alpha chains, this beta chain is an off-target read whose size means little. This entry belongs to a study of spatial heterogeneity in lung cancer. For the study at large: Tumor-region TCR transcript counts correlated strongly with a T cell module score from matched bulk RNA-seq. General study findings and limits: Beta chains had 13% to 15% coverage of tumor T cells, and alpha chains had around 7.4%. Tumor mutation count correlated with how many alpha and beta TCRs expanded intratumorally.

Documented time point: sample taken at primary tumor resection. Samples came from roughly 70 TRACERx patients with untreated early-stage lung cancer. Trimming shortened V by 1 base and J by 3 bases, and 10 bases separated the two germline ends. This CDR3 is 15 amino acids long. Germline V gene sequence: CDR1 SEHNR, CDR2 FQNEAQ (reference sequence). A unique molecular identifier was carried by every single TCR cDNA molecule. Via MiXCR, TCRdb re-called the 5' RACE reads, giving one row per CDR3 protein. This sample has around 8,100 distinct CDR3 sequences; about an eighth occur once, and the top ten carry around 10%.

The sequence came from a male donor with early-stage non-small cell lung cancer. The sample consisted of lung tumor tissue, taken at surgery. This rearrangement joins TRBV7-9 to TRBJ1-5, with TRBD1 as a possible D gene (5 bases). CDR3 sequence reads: CASSLEGGVNQPQHF. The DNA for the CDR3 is TGTGCCAGCAGCTTAGAAGGAGGGGTCAATCAGCCCCAGCATTTT.